The clone carrying this TCR beta chain was seen ten or more times. Then a second PCR, running about 6 to 11 cycles, was carried out with a sample-barcoded 5' primer and a J-beta primer mix. TCRdb itself ran the 5' RACE reads through MiXCR, one entry per CDR3 protein. The table records about 650,000 distinct CDR3 sequences, less than 40% of them present only once. This sample is drawn from a study of blood T cells in healthy people across ages. This CDR3 contains 8 residues. V lost 6 bases to trimming and J lost 11 bases, with 2 bases between them. Sequencing used blood. The TCR comes from a woman older than 75 in good health. The J gene is TRBJ2-1, the V gene TRBV12-3 or TRBV12-4; D is unresolved. The CDR3 loop reads CASSKQFF. CDR3 bases: TGTGCCAGCAGCAAGCAGTTCTTC.